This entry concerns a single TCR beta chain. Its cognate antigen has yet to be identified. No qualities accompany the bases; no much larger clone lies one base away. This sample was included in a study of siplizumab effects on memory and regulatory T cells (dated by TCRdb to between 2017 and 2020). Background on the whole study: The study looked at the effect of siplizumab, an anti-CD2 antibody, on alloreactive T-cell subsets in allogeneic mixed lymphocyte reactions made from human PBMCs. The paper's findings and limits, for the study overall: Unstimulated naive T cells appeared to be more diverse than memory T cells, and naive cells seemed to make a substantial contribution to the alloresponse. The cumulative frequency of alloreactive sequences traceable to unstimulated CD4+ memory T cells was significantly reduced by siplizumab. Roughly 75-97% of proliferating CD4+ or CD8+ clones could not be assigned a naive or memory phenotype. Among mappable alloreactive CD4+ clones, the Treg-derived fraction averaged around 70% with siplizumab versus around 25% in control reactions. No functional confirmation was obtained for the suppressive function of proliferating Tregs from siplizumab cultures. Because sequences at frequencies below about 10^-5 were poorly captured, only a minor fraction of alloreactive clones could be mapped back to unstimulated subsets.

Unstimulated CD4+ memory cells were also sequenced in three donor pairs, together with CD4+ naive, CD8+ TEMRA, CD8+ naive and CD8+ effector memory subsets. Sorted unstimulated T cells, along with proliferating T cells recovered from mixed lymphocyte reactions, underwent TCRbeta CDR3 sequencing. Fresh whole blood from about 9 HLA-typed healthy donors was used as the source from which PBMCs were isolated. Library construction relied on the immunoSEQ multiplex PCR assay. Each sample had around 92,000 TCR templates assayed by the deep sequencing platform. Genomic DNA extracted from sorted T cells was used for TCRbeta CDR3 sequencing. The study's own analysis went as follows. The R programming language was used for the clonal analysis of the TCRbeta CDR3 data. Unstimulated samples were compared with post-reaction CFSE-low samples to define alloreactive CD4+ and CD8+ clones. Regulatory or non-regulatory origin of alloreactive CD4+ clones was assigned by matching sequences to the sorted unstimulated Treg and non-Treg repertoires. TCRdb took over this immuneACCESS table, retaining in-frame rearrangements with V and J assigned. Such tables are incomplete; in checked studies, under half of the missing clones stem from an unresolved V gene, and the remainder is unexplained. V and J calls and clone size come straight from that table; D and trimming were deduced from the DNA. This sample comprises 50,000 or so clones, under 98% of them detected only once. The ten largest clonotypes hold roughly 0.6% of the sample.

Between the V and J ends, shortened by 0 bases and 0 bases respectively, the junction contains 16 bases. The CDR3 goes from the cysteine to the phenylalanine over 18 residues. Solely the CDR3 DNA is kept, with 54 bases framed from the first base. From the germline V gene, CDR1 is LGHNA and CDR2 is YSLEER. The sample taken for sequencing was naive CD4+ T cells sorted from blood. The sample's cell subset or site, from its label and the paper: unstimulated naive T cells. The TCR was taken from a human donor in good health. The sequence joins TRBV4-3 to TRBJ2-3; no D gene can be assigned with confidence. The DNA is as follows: TGCGCCAGCAGCCAAGATCCCGTAGAAGCGTTGAGCACAGATACGCAGTATTTT. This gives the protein CASSQDPVEALSTDTQYF.